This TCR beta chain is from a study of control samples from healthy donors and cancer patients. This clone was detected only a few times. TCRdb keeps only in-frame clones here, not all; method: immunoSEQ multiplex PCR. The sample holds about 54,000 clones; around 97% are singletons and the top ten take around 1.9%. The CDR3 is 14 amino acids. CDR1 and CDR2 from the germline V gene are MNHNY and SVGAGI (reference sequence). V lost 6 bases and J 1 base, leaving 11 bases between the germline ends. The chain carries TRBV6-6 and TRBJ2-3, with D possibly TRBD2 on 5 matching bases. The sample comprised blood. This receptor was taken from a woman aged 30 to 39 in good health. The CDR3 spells CASRGSGGTDTQYF. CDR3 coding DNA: TGTGCCAGCAGAGGGAGTGGCGGCACAGATACGCAGTATTTT.